Presented here are 23 T cell receptor beta chains from one specimen sequenced in a study of technical replicates of blood from a few donors. Produced via immunoSEQ multiplex PCR; TCRdb's table is partial and in-frame only. Of some 79,000 clones detected, 85% to 95% appear once; the ten largest clones hold under 0.3%. Sequenced material: T cells isolated from PBMCs. Receptors originate from a human donor in good health.

The chain links TRBV5-1 to TRBJ1-3; 7 nucleotides agree with TRBD1. V dropped 2 bases and J dropped 2; count of bases not matched to a gene: 4. The CDR3 has 15 amino acids. The germline CDR1 and CDR2 sequences are SGHRS and YFSETQ. The CDR3 is CASSLTGEAGNTIYF. CDR3 sequence (DNA): TGCGCCAGCAGCTTAACAGGGGAGGCTGGAAACACCATATATTTT. The whole variable domain, remainder taken from reference TRBV5-1 and TRBJ1-3, is KAGVTQTPRYLIKTRGQQVTLSCSPISGHRSVSWYQQTPGQGLQFLFEYFSETQRNKGNFPGRFSGRQFSNSRSEMNVSTLELGDSALYLCASSLTGEAGNTIYFGEGSWLTVV.

This clone was detected a few times. The chain couples TRBV7-3 to TRBJ1-1; the match to TRBD1 covers 9 bases. V shed 6 bases, J shed 3 bases, and the junction held 5 bases outside the gene matches. The CDR3 consists of 14 residues. The germline CDR1 and CDR2 sequences are SGHTA and FQGTGA. The CDR3 reads CASRLTGGDTEAFF. The CDR3 region has the DNA TGTGCCAGCAGACTGACAGGGGGGGACACTGAAGCTTTCTTT.

The chain recombines TRBV4-1 with TRBJ1-5; 9 positions match TRBD1. This CDR3 has 17 amino acids. V shed 4 bases and J 0 bases; nucleotides not matched to a gene: 7. Germline CDR1 MGHRA, CDR2 YSYEKL. The CDR3 coding sequence is TGCGCCAGCAGCCTAAGGACAGGGGCTGATAGCAATCAGCCCCAGCATTTT. It translates to CASSLRTGADSNQPQHF.

The J gene is TRBJ1-2, the V gene TRBV11-2, with no clear D. V lost 0 bases to trimming and J lost 8 bases, with 7 bases between them. The germline gives CDR1 SGHAT, CDR2 FQNNGV. The CDR3 covers 12 residues. Written as DNA, the CDR3 is TGTGCCAGCAGCTTAGATCTCTCGGGCTACACCTTC. Protein sequence: CASSLDLSGYTF. The entire variable domain, with the rest obtained from reference TRBV11-2 and TRBJ1-2, is as follows: EAGVAQSPRYKIIEKRQSVAFWCNPISGHATLYWYQQILGQGPKLLIQFQNNGVVDDSQLPKDRFSAERLKGVDSTLKIQPAKLEDSAVYLCASSLDLSGYTFGSGTRLTVV.

This rearrangement joins TRBV6-4 to TRBJ2-1; D gene ambiguous. This CDR3 is 15 amino acids long. From germline, CDR1 is MRHNA and CDR2 SNTAGT. Trimming took off 3 bases at V and 0 bases at J, with 9 bases between the two ends. CDR3 loop: CASSEAQSSYNEQFF. CDR3 nucleotides: TGTGCCAGCAGTGAAGCACAGAGCTCCTACAATGAGCAGTTCTTC.

The chain combines TRBV6-4 with TRBJ1-2; TRBD1 agrees at 7 bases. CDR1 and CDR2 (germline): MRHNA, SNTAGT. The CDR3 is made up of 15 amino acids. With 0 bases clipped from V and 8 bases from J, the junction kept 9 bases outside the gene matches. The CDR3: CASSDSQQGYGGYTF. DNA of the CDR3: TGTGCCAGCAGTGACTCCCAACAGGGGTACGGGGGCTACACCTTC.

The rearrangement links TRBV2 to TRBJ2-7; the match to TRBD1 covers 7 bases. With 3 bases clipped from V and 3 bases from J, the junction kept 8 bases outside the gene matches. This CDR3 contains 15 residues. Looked up from germline, CDR1 is SNHLY and CDR2 is FYNNEI. CDR3 DNA: TGTGCCAGCAGTGACCCCGGGACAGTGCTCTACGAGCAGTACTTC. Amino acid sequence: CASSDPGTVLYEQYF.

The gene calls are TRBV11-1 and TRBJ2-7, with TRBD1 matching over 7 bases. The CDR3 covers 15 residues. The germline V gene has CDR1 SGHAT and CDR2 FQDESV (reference sequence). Trimming at V came to 0 bases and at J to 2 bases, leaving 4 bases not matched to a gene. The CDR3: CASSLAQTGTYEQYF. The CDR3 nucleotides are TGTGCCAGCAGCTTAGCTCAGACAGGGACCTACGAGCAGTACTTC.

This clone appeared a single time. This rearrangement joins TRBV2 to TRBJ2-1, with D unresolved. V dropped 6 bases and J dropped 6 bases, with 18 bases sitting between them. Germline CDR1 is SNHLY and CDR2 is FYNNEI. There are 15 residues in the CDR3. CDR3 sequence reads: CASSGLQTLGNEQFF. In DNA form, the CDR3 reads TGTGCCAGCAGCGGCCTGCAGACACTGGGCAATGAGCAGTTCTTC. The full variable domain, with the rest looked up from reference TRBV2 and TRBJ2-1, is EPEVTQTPSHQVTQMGQEVILRCVPISNHLYFYWYRQILGQKVEFLVSFYNNEISEKSEIFDDQFSVERPDGSNFTLKIRSTKLEDSAMYFCASSGLQTLGNEQFFGPGTRLTVL.

The genes are TRBV10-3 and TRBJ2-7; D remains unclear. The ends were cut back, 11 bases at V and 2 bases at J, with 10 bases in the middle. The CDR3 covers 11 residues. CDR1 and CDR2 (germline): ENHRY, SYGVKD. The CDR3 here is CAVAFPYEQYF. Here the CDR3 DNA reads TGTGCCGTGGCTTTCCCCTACGAGCAGTACTTC.

J is TRBJ2-5 and V is TRBV5-4; TRBD2 matches at 8 bases. The V gene end was trimmed by 4 bases and the J gene end by 2 bases; junction bases not matched to a gene: 7. The germline CDR1 and CDR2 sequences are SGHNT and YYREEE (reference sequence). This CDR3 has 15 amino acids. CDR3 nucleotides: TGTGCCAGCAGCCCGACTAGCGACCCACAAGAGACCCAGTACTTC. It specifies CASSPTSDPQETQYF.

In nucleotides, the CDR3 is TGTGCCAGCAGTCCCCCCTTTTACGAGCAGTACTTC. It is translated as CASSPPFYEQYF. The rearrangement joins TRBV28 to TRBJ2-7; D unclear. Germline CDR1 reads MDHEN; CDR2 reads SYDVKM. This CDR3 comprises 12 residues. V was pared by 5 bases and J by 4 bases, with 9 bases between.

The chain combines TRBV4-2 with TRBJ2-4; 8 bases are a match to TRBD2. The ends lost 0 bases at V and 1 base at J; junction bases unmatched: 2. From germline, CDR1 is LGHNA and CDR2 YNFKEQ. This CDR3 is built from 16 residues. CDR3 coding DNA: TGTGCCAGCAGCCAAGACCGGGGGGGCGCCAAAAACATTCAGTACTTC. Translation: CASSQDRGGAKNIQYF.

The V call is TRBV6-5, the J call TRBJ2-2, with 8 bases fitting TRBD1. The CDR3 runs 13 residues. Germline CDR1 is MNHEY and CDR2 is SVGAGI. The junction had 4 bases not matched to a gene; V was cut back by 7 bases and J by 6 bases. CDR3 coding DNA: TGTGCCAGCAACCCAGGGGGCTCCGGGGAGCTGTTTTTT. Translating it yields CASNPGGSGELFF.

This chain uses TRBV27 with TRBJ1-2; 7 bases are a match to TRBD1. Germline V gene sequence: CDR1 MNHEY, CDR2 SMNVEV (reference sequence). V shed 4 bases and J 5 bases; nucleotides not matched to a gene: 13. This CDR3 contains 16 residues. CDR3 amino acids: CASSSLLDRAGYGYTF. CDR3 sequence (DNA): TGTGCCAGCAGTTCCCTCCTTGACAGGGCTGGATATGGCTACACCTTC.

The rearrangement links TRBV5-1 to TRBJ2-2; 8 bases line up with TRBD2. With 4 bases clipped from V and 3 bases from J, the junction kept 8 bases outside the gene matches. The germline V gene encodes CDR1 SGHRS and CDR2 YFSETQ. This CDR3 has 16 amino acids. This chain's CDR3 is CASSPTSERDTGELFF. Here the CDR3 DNA reads TGCGCCAGCAGCCCGACTAGCGAACGAGACACCGGGGAGCTGTTTTTT.

In its sample, this clone was seen once. The CDR3 DNA follows: TGTGCCAGCAATGCGGGACAGGATAATTCACCCCTCCACTTT. This codes for CASNAGQDNSPLHF. The gene calls are TRBV2 and TRBJ1-6; 8 nucleotides agree with TRBD1. Germline assignment: CDR1 SNHLY and CDR2 FYNNEI. V gave up 7 bases and J gave up 5 bases; unmatched junction bases: 4. This CDR3 is 14 amino acids long.

The V gene is TRBV5-1, the J gene TRBJ2-2; weak D call: TRBD1 (6 bases). Germline V gene data show CDR1 as SGHRS and CDR2 as YFSETQ. There are 14 residues in the CDR3. Trimming took 5 bases from V and 5 from J, leaving 13 bases between them. The CDR3 protein is CASSSTTGTGELFF. The CDR3 region has the DNA TGCGCCAGCAGTTCGACAACAGGGACCGGGGAGCTGTTTTTT. Full variable domain (rest looked up from reference TRBV5-1 and TRBJ2-2): KAGVTQTPRYLIKTRGQQVTLSCSPISGHRSVSWYQQTPGQGLQFLFEYFSETQRNKGNFPGRFSGRQFSNSRSEMNVSTLELGDSALYLCASSSTTGTGELFFGEGSRLTVL.

In this sample, this clone turned up once. The rearrangement joins TRBV28 to TRBJ1-1; 8 bases line up with TRBD1. After removal of 5 bases from V and 0 bases from J, the junction contained 8 bases not matched to a gene. This CDR3 has 16 residues. CDR1 and CDR2 (germline): MDHEN, SYDVKM. DNA for the CDR3: TGTGCCAGCAGTACCTTCCGGACAGGGTTGAACACTGAAGCTTTCTTT. Its protein is CASSTFRTGLNTEAFF.

The V and J genes are TRBV4-1 and TRBJ2-7; 11 bases map to TRBD2. This CDR3 is 18 amino acids long. Germline lookup yields CDR1 MGHRA and CDR2 YSYEKL. Trimming at V came to 0 bases and at J to 0 bases, leaving 7 bases not matched to a gene. The DNA of the CDR3 is TGCGCCAGCAGCCAAGAGCCGGGACTAGCGGAGTTCTCCTACGAGCAGTACTTC. Its translation is CASSQEPGLAEFSYEQYF.

The chain is built from TRBV5-1 and TRBJ2-6, with no clear D. The CDR3 totals 16 residues. Trimming took off 3 bases at V and 0 bases at J, with 10 bases between the two ends. Per the germline V gene, CDR1 is SGHRS and CDR2 is YFSETQ. For the CDR3, the DNA is TGCGCCAGCAGCTCCACCGGGTCCTCTGGGGCCAACGTCCTGACTTTC. Translating gives CASSSTGSSGANVLTF.

The CDR3 sequence is CAWMDSRYEQYF. In nucleotides, the CDR3 is TGTGCCTGGATGGACAGCCGCTACGAGCAGTACTTC. The gene calls are TRBV30 and TRBJ2-7; TRBD1 might be the D (6 bases). CDR1 is GTSNPN, CDR2 SVGIG, per germline (reference sequence). CDR3 size: 12 residues. The V and J ends lost 4 bases and 3 bases respectively, with 10 bases between them.

This rearrangement joins TRBV7-9 to TRBJ1-4; 7 bases are shared with TRBD1. Germline-derived CDR1 and CDR2 are SEHNR and FQNEAQ (reference sequence). The ends lost 4 bases at V and 8 bases at J; junction bases unmatched: 7. This CDR3 has 14 amino acids. The CDR3 DNA follows: TGTGCCAGCAGCTACCCCACAGGGGCCGAAAAACTGTTTTTT. Protein product: CASSYPTGAEKLFF.